These 4 T cell receptor beta chains share one sample of origin, sequenced in a study of cytotoxic CD8 clonotypes in ibrutinib-treated CLL. Repertoires were generated with immunoSEQ multiplex PCR, while TCRdb's copy carries only in-frame clones and drops some. The table records about 130,000 clones, 75% to 80% of them present only once. The source material was PBMCs, sampled after 24 months of ibrutinib treatment. These receptors were obtained from a human donor with chronic lymphocytic leukemia.

The gene calls are TRBV5-8 and TRBJ2-5; 14 nucleotides line up with TRBD2. The ends lost 4 bases at V and 5 bases at J; junction bases unmatched: 10. The germline CDR1 and CDR2 sequences are SGHTS and YDEGEE. The CDR3 extends over 17 amino acids. CDR3 residues: CASSQPGLAGGWETQYF. CDR3 coding DNA: TGTGCCAGCAGCCAACCCGGACTAGCGGGGGGCTGGGAGACCCAGTACTTC.

This clone occurred once. The chain is built from TRBV18 and TRBJ1-1; no clear D. CDR3 length: 15 amino acids. Germline CDR1 is KGHSH and CDR2 is LQKENI. The V end lost 3 bases, the J end lost 3 bases, and 14 bases lay between the germline ends. The CDR3 coding sequence is TGTGCCAGCTCACCCTTCCCTTTGGTCGACACTGAAGCTTTCTTT. Residues: CASSPFPLVDTEAFF.

This chain connects TRBV6-5 to TRBJ2-7, with D tentatively TRBD1 or TRBD2 (5 bases each). Trimming left V 7 bases short and J 2 bases short, with 18 bases between. The CDR3 length is 15 residues. Germline CDR1 MNHEY, CDR2 SVGAGI. CDR3 coding DNA: TGTGCCAGCACGCCTACGGGACGGAGGACCTACGAGCAGTACTTC. This codes for CASTPTGRRTYEQYF.

This clone was detected ten times or more. V gene TRBV6-5 combines with J gene TRBJ2-5; D is ambiguous. Germline V gene data show CDR1 as MNHEY and CDR2 as SVGAGI. CDR3 length: 12 amino acids. With 8 bases removed from V and 0 bases from J, the gap between germline ends came to 7 bases. The CDR3 region is CASFSHQETQYF. The CDR3 DNA sequence: TGTGCCAGCTTTTCACACCAAGAGACCCAGTACTTC.